A selection of T cell receptor beta chains follows, all from one sample in a study of T cell responses to AZD1222 COVID-19 vaccine. Some clones are missing from TCRdb's copy, which holds only in-frame ones; the method was immunoSEQ multiplex PCR. The sample has approximately 110,000 clones, roughly 80% seen once; the top ten hold about 9%. The starting material was peripheral blood, obtained on day 0 of AZD1222 vaccination. These receptors all stem from an adult in good health. Both conserved end residues are part of each CDR3. The D gene is left open where the match is weak. Clone size is stated in some rows and not others, as once, few, many or a class when expanded.

>.|.|TRBV6-5|TRBJ1-4
CASSRGALEDEKLFF
TGTGCCAGCAGTCGGGGGGCGCTCGAGGATGAAAAACTGTTTTTT
>.|.|TRBV27|TRBJ2-3
CASSLRWTSTDTQYF
TGTGCCAGCAGTTTAAGGTGGACTAGCACAGATACGCAGTATTTT
>TRBD1|.|TRBV2|TRBJ1-1
CASRDREGTEAFF
TGTGCCAGCAGGGACAGGGAGGGCACTGAAGCTTTCTTT
>TRBD1|.|TRBV14|TRBJ1-5
CASSPGTGGIEPQHF
TGTGCCAGCAGCCCCGGGACAGGGGGTATTGAGCCCCAGCATTTT
>.|.|TRBV5-1|TRBJ1-1
CASSLGGANTEAFF
TGCGCCAGCAGCTTGGGGGGCGCAAACACTGAAGCTTTCTTT
>TRBD1|.|TRBV7-2|TRBJ1-6
CASSLTTGTYSPLHF
TGTGCCAGCAGCCTTACGACAGGGACGTATTCACCCCTCCACTTT
>.|.|TRBV5-1|TRBJ1-1
CASSEGRGNTEAFF
TGCGCCAGCAGCGAGGGACGGGGGAACACTGAAGCTTTCTTT
>TRBD1|.|TRBV3-1/TRBV3-2|TRBJ1-2
CASSQGLGQGGIYGYTF
TGTGCCAGCAGCCAAGGATTGGGACAGGGGGGAATCTATGGCTACACCTTC
>.|once|TRBV5-4|TRBJ2-7
CASSYDGYEQYF
TGTGCCAGCAGTTATGACGGCTACGAGCAGTACTTC
>TRBD1|.|TRBV5-1|TRBJ1-6
CASSLGTGAGSPLHF
TGCGCCAGCAGCTTGGGTACAGGGGCGGGTTCACCCCTCCACTTT
>.|.|TRBV29-1|TRBJ2-7
CSACARPPEQYF
TGCAGCGCCTGCGCCCGACCTCCGGAGCAGTACTTC
>.|few|TRBV28|TRBJ1-6
CASTGLRGAGDSPLHF
TGTGCCAGTACCGGGCTCCGGGGGGCAGGGGATTCACCCCTCCACTTT
>.|.|TRBV13|TRBJ2-4
CASGRGRPKNIQYF
TGTGCCAGCGGCCGGGGAAGGCCCAAAAACATTCAGTACTTC
>.|.|TRBV3-1/TRBV3-2|TRBJ2-1
CASSQAWRGYNEQFF
TGTGCCAGCAGCCAGGCCTGGCGGGGCTACAATGAGCAGTTCTTC
>.|.|TRBV19|TRBJ1-1
CASREDQDGLEAFF
TGTGCCAGTAGGGAGGACCAGGACGGTTTGGAAGCTTTCTTT
>.|.|TRBV19|TRBJ2-3
CASSSISTDTQYF
TGTGCCAGTAGTAGTATAAGCACAGATACGCAGTATTTT
>.|.|TRBV7-2|TRBJ1-5
CASSRDGNQPQHF
TGTGCCAGCAGCCGGGACGGGAATCAGCCCCAGCATTTT
>TRBD1|.|TRBV7-2|TRBJ2-6
CASSSQGAGANVLTF
TGTGCCAGCAGCTCGCAGGGGGCTGGGGCCAACGTCCTGACTTTC
>.|.|TRBV19|TRBJ1-4
CASSLGATNEKLFF
TGTGCCAGTAGTCTGGGGGCAACTAATGAAAAACTGTTTTTT
>.|.|TRBV6-5|TRBJ1-1
CASSYSAYLNTEAFF
TGTGCCAGCAGTTACTCGGCATACTTGAACACTGAAGCTTTCTTT
>TRBD1|.|TRBV27|TRBJ2-3
CASSEAGGATDTQYF
TGTGCCAGCAGCGAAGCAGGGGGCGCGACAGATACGCAGTATTTT
>.|once|TRBV30|TRBJ1-6
CAWSPGSPLHF
TGTGCCTGGAGCCCAGGTTCACCCCTCCACTTT
>TRBD2|.|TRBV7-3|TRBJ2-1
CASSPQGSGSNEQFF
TGTGCCAGCAGCCCACAGGGAAGCGGGAGTAATGAGCAGTTCTTC
>TRBD2|.|TRBV7-3|TRBJ2-2
CATSPRLAGGFLGELFF
TGTGCCACTTCCCCCCGACTAGCGGGAGGTTTCCTGGGGGAGCTGTTTTTT
>.|once|TRBV19|TRBJ1-1
CASSIAIARNTEAFF
TGTGCCAGTAGTATAGCAATTGCGAGGAACACTGAAGCTTTCTTT
>.|.|TRBV7-3|TRBJ2-7
CASSLDRVLTYEQYF
TGTGCCAGCAGCTTGGACAGAGTGCTAACCTACGAGCAGTACTTC
>TRBD1|.|TRBV5-1|TRBJ1-4
CASSSTGVTNEKLFF
TGCGCCAGCAGCTCCACAGGGGTTACTAATGAAAAACTGTTTTTT
>.|.|TRBV24-1|TRBJ2-5
CATSGSGAAQETQYF
TGTGCCACCAGTGGTTCAGGAGCGGCTCAGGAGACCCAGTACTTC
>TRBD1|.|TRBV19|TRBJ1-2
CASSITSGTGSYGYTF
TGTGCCAGTAGTATCACCTCCGGGACAGGGTCCTATGGCTACACCTTC
>TRBD1|.|TRBV5-1|TRBJ2-5
CASSLDGQGRETQYF
TGCGCCAGCAGCTTGGACGGACAGGGTAGAGAGACCCAGTACTTC
>TRBD1|.|TRBV7-2|TRBJ1-2
CASSSHQGGVGYTF
TGTGCCAGCAGCTCACACCAGGGGGGGGTTGGCTACACCTTC
>.|.|TRBV6-5|TRBJ1-3
CASSYSISSGNTIYF
TGTGCCAGCAGTTACAGTATCAGCTCTGGAAACACCATATATTTT
>.|.|TRBV6-1|TRBJ2-1
CASREAGPWKTGNEQFF
TGTGCCAGCAGGGAAGCCGGCCCATGGAAAACGGGCAATGAGCAGTTCTTC
>.|.|TRBV7-2|TRBJ1-6
CASSLGARSSYNSPLHF
TGTGCCAGCAGCTTAGGGGCCCGCTCGTCCTATAATTCACCCCTCCACTTT
>.|few|TRBV30|TRBJ1-2
CAWSLPQNNYGYTF
TGTGCCTGGAGTCTGCCCCAAAATAACTATGGCTACACCTTC
>.|few|TRBV5-1|TRBJ1-2
CASSFTGQGYTF
TGCGCCAGCAGCTTCACCGGCCAAGGCTACACCTTC
>.|few|TRBV11-3|TRBJ2-5
CASSRGSQEETQYF
TGTGCCAGCAGCCGGGGGTCCCAAGAGGAGACCCAGTACTTC
>TRBD1|.|TRBV29-1|TRBJ2-7
CSVSPGQDSYEQYF
TGCAGCGTTTCACCGGGACAGGATTCCTACGAGCAGTACTTC
>.|.|TRBV27|TRBJ2-4
CASSLLTAKNIQYF
TGTGCCAGCAGTTTATTGACGGCCAAAAACATTCAGTACTTC
>.|.|TRBV18|TRBJ1-5
CASSLEVSNQPQHF
TGTGCCAGCTCACTAGAGGTCAGCAATCAGCCCCAGCATTTT
>TRBD2|.|TRBV5-1|TRBJ2-5
CASKSVSGTPRETQYF
TGCGCCAGCAAGTCGGTTAGCGGGACCCCTCGAGAGACCCAGTACTTC
>.|once|TRBV6-2/TRBV6-3|TRBJ2-4
CASSTPAMGAIAKNIQYF
TGTGCCAGCAGTACTCCCGCTATGGGAGCAATAGCCAAAAACATTCAGTACTTC